This TCR beta chain emerged from a study of CD8 T cells in ankylosing spondylitis. Study observations and caveats: The study looked at matched synovial fluid samples from ankylosing spondylitis patients. Disease-linked clones were reported to be significantly enriched there. As for the disease-linked clones, they showed a CD8+ phenotype and occurred at relatively low frequencies in peripheral blood. Blood from ankylosing spondylitis patients appeared to carry a characteristic roughly 8-variant TCR beta motif.

Germline CDR1 reads SNHLY; CDR2 reads FYNNEI. The germline V and J ends were trimmed by 11 bases and 3 bases, with 19 bases remaining between them. The CDR3 covers 14 residues. Quantitative 5'-RACE with molecular barcodes generated TCR beta libraries. TCRdb re-called the 5' RACE reads with MiXCR, one entry per CDR3 protein. The sample lists under 300,000 distinct CDR3 sequences; about 10% were seen once. About this clonotype itself: Its specificity is unknown. A single base separates this from a much larger clone, so it may be a read error.

The V call is TRBV2, the J call TRBJ1-2; D unclear. Material: blood, either unsorted or a sorted T cell fraction (not recorded which). This receptor was obtained from a male donor with ankylosing spondylitis or in good health (not recorded which). CDR3 sequence (DNA): TGTGCCTGCAAGTGGTGGGAGAGGGACTATGGCTACACCTTC. Translated: CACKWWERDYGYTF.